This T cell receptor (beta chain) was documented in a study of T cell responses to AZD1222 COVID-19 vaccine. TCRdb's table, derived via immunoSEQ multiplex PCR, lists solely in-frame clones and lacks some. Among about 170,000 clones listed, 70% to 90% were seen once. Comments on this clone: Its target is unknown.

Whole-study results and caveats: Seropositive AZD1222 recipients at baseline numbered only six or seven. With dominance at 160-218 and 743-854, vaccine-associated CD4 TCRs spanned spike. Elevations in Spike-specific TCR breadth and depth followed administration of two AZD1222 doses. Donors were largely white British and mainly female; clonal diversity was possibly underestimated.

The germline V gene has CDR1 MNHEY and CDR2 SVGAGI. This CDR3 spans 15 amino acids. V shed 2 bases, J shed 5 bases, and the junction held 6 bases outside the gene matches. The clonotype was recovered from an adult who received the MenACWY meningococcal vaccine as a control. Here the sequenced sample was peripheral blood, taken 28 days after the second dose of the MenACWY control vaccine. This rearrangement joins TRBV6-5 to TRBJ2-1; 7 bases are shared with TRBD1. CDR3 nucleotide sequence: TGTGCCAGCAGTTACAGGAAGGGGGCCCACAATGAGCAGTTCTTC. Its protein is CASSYRKGAHNEQFF.